One sample yielded the 2 T cell receptor beta chains listed below, sequenced in a study of chemoradiotherapy in HPV16-positive cancers. TCRdb's table, derived via immunoSEQ multiplex PCR, lists solely in-frame clones and lacks some. Found here are around 14,000 clones, around 78% of them singletons; the top ten hold roughly a tenth. The sample was taken from a patient who underwent chemoradiotherapy. Receptor source: a human donor with HPV-associated anogenital cancer.

The V and J genes are TRBV6-5 and TRBJ2-7, with 10 bases fitting TRBD1. CDR1 is MNHEY, CDR2 SVGAGI, per germline. This CDR3 is 14 amino acids long. V lost 6 bases and J lost 5; bases outside the gene matches: 7. CDR3 sequence (DNA): TGTGCCAGCAGGCGACAGGGGGCGTGGGACGAGCAGTACTTC. As protein: CASRRQGAWDEQYF.

The sample holds one count of this clone. The J gene is TRBJ2-1, the V gene TRBV27, with D maybe TRBD1 (5 bases). Per the germline V gene, CDR1 is MNHEY and CDR2 is SMNVEV (reference sequence). Between the trimmed V and J ends, which lost 5 bases and 1 base, there was a span of 12 bases. This CDR3 comprises 15 residues. CDR3 in DNA: TGTGCCAGCAGTCGCTCCAGGGTATCCTACAATGAGCAGTTCTTC. Its translation is CASSRSRVSYNEQFF.